This T cell receptor beta chain derives from a study of blood T cell repertoires in COVID-19. Turning to the study itself: Collection of acute and convalescent COVID-19 samples took place in the United States, Italy and Spain.

Sequencing used immunoSEQ multiplex PCR; TCRdb keeps in-frame clones, though not all of them. The repertoire has about 270,000 clones, around nine tenths of them found once; the top ten carry 8.5% to 9%. The source material was peripheral blood. The source of this sequence is a man aged 35 to 55 with active or convalescent COVID-19.

Written as DNA, the CDR3 is TGTGCCAGCAGCCCAACCGGGACAAGGGCCCGACTCACCTTC. This gives the protein CASSPTGTRARLTF. The chain uses TRBV7-8 and TRBJ1-2; D is perhaps TRBD1 (6 bases). The CDR3 extends over 14 amino acids. The germline V and J ends were trimmed by 5 bases and 13 bases, with 23 bases remaining between them. CDR1 SGHVS and CDR2 FQNEAQ come from the germline V gene.